This is a list of T cell receptor beta chains from one sample in a study of T cell responses to AZD1222 COVID-19 vaccine. Assay: immunoSEQ multiplex PCR; the TCRdb copy retains only in-frame clones and omits some. The sample consists of 88,000 or so clones, approximately 91% of them appearing once. The sequences come from peripheral blood, collected 28 days after the second AZD1222 dose. These receptors came from an adult who received the AZD1222 COVID-19 vaccine. Both conserved end residues are part of each CDR3. Fields, in order: V gene, clone size, D gene, J gene, CDR3 DNA, CDR3 protein. D genes are given only for firm matches. Size is stated for part of the rows, as once, few or many counts, or as a class when the clone is expanded.

TRBV15	NA	TRBD1	TRBJ1-1	TGTGCCACCAGCGAGAGGACAGGGATTGCAGCTTTCTTT	CATSERTGIAAFF
TRBV19	NA	NA	TRBJ1-1	TGTGCCAGTAGTCCGAGGGGGAACACTGAAGCTTTCTTT	CASSPRGNTEAFF
TRBV9	few	NA	TRBJ2-7	TGTGCCAGCAGCGTAGGGGTCACCTCCTACGAGCAGTACTTC	CASSVGVTSYEQYF
TRBV6-5	few	NA	TRBJ1-1	TGTGCCAGCGGATACCGGGACACTGAAGCTTTCTTT	CASGYRDTEAFF
TRBV6-6	NA	NA	TRBJ1-2	TGTGCCAGCAGTTACTCGGACTCCCTTGTTAACTATGGCTACACCTTC	CASSYSDSLVNYGYTF
TRBV7-2	few	TRBD1	TRBJ1-2	TGTGCCAGCAGCTTAGGGGTGGACAGGGATGGCTATGGCTACACCTTC	CASSLGVDRDGYGYTF
TRBV6-5	NA	NA	TRBJ2-7	TGTGCCAGCAGTCGCCGGGTTCTCTCCTACGAGCAGTACTTC	CASSRRVLSYEQYF
TRBV6-2/TRBV6-3	NA	NA	TRBJ1-2	TGTGCCAGCAGTTACACGGACCGGCGGCAGATAGGCTACACCTTC	CASSYTDRRQIGYTF
TRBV6-2/TRBV6-3	NA	NA	TRBJ2-3	TGTGCCAGCAGCCCCCCAGGGAGCCGCACAGATACGCAGTATTTT	CASSPPGSRTDTQYF
TRBV5-1	NA	NA	TRBJ2-5	TGCGCCAGCAGCAAAGGGTCGGGAGAGACCCAGTACTTC	CASSKGSGETQYF
TRBV10-3	NA	NA	TRBJ2-7	TGTGCCATCAGTGAGTCTGGGGCCTACGAGCAGTACTTC	CAISESGAYEQYF
TRBV6-5	NA	TRBD1	TRBJ1-2	TGTGCCAGCAGCACAGGGGATGGCTACACCTTC	CASSTGDGYTF
TRBV19	NA	NA	TRBJ1-5	TGTGCCAGTAGTATGAGGCACAAGAATCAGCCCCAGCATTTT	CASSMRHKNQPQHF
TRBV6-2/TRBV6-3	NA	NA	TRBJ1-6	TGTGCCAGCAGTTACGGGGGAGGAGGCTCCTATAATTCACCCCTCCACTTT	CASSYGGGGSYNSPLHF
TRBV2	NA	TRBD1	TRBJ2-5	TGTGCCAGCAGGGACAGGGGGCGAGGGGAGACCCAGTACTTC	CASRDRGRGETQYF
TRBV7-9	NA	TRBD2	TRBJ2-7	TGTGCCAGCAGCGTGGGGACTAGCGGGGCCGGCAACGAGCAGTACTTC	CASSVGTSGAGNEQYF
TRBV5-1	NA	NA	TRBJ2-3	TGCGCCAGCAGAGAGGGGGAGGACACAGATACGCAGTATTTT	CASREGEDTDTQYF
TRBV23-1	NA	NA	TRBJ2-7	TGCGCCCCATCGGTGGGGGGGCGCTACGAGCAGTACTTC	CAPSVGGRYEQYF
TRBV6-1	NA	NA	TRBJ1-1	TGTGCCAGCAGTGACCCCGGACGGATGAACACTGAAGCTTTCTTT	CASSDPGRMNTEAFF
TRBV5-1	NA	TRBD1	TRBJ2-1	TGCGCCAGCAGCGCAGGGTGGGACAGGGGGTTGAATGAGCAGTTCTTC	CASSAGWDRGLNEQFF
TRBV6-1	NA	NA	TRBJ1-6	TGTGCCAGCAGTGAATGGGACATTCGGGATAATTCACCCCTCCACTTT	CASSEWDIRDNSPLHF
TRBV27	NA	NA	TRBJ1-2	TGTGCCAGCAGTCCTTGGACGGATTATGGCTACACCTTC	CASSPWTDYGYTF
TRBV18	NA	TRBD1	TRBJ2-7	TGTGCCAGCTCACCGACAGGGGGCGCTTACTACGAGCAGTACTTC	CASSPTGGAYYEQYF
TRBV30	NA	NA	TRBJ1-3	TGTGCCTCCGCACGGATGTCTGGAAACACCATATATTTT	CASARMSGNTIYF
TRBV5-4	NA	NA	TRBJ1-1	TGTGCCAGCAGCCAATATCCGGGACAATACTTTAACACTGAAGCTTTCTTT	CASSQYPGQYFNTEAFF
TRBV3-1/TRBV3-2	NA	NA	TRBJ1-1	TGTGCCAGCAGCCAGGCAGGGATAGGGAACACTGAAGCTTTCTTT	CASSQAGIGNTEAFF
TRBV7-2	NA	TRBD1	TRBJ1-1	TGTGCCAGCAGCTCACAGGGGGATCAGAACACTGAAGCTTTCTTT	CASSSQGDQNTEAFF
TRBV5-1	NA	TRBD1	TRBJ2-6	TGCGCCAGCAGCAGGACAGGCTCTGGGGCCAACGTCCTGACTTTC	CASSRTGSGANVLTF
TRBV12-3/TRBV12-4	NA	NA	TRBJ1-4	TGTGCCAGCAGTTCGGACCATGATGAAAAACTGTTTTTT	CASSSDHDEKLFF
TRBV7-8	NA	NA	TRBJ1-2	TGTGCCAGCAGCCGGAACAGGGTAGGCGGCTACACCTTC	CASSRNRVGGYTF
TRBV19	once	TRBD2	TRBJ2-2	TGTGCCAGTAGTACCGATAGCGGGGGGAACACCGGGGAGCTGTTTTTT	CASSTDSGGNTGELFF
TRBV19	NA	NA	TRBJ1-3	TGTGCCAGCACCTCGACGTTCTCTGGAAACACCATATATTTT	CASTSTFSGNTIYF
TRBV6-5	few	TRBD1	TRBJ2-2	TGTGCCAGCATTTGGACAGGAGACACCGGGGAGCTGTTTTTT	CASIWTGDTGELFF
TRBV5-1	NA	TRBD1	TRBJ2-7	TGCGCCAGCAGCCAGGCCACAGGGGGCTACGAGCAGTACTTC	CASSQATGGYEQYF
TRBV10-3	NA	NA	TRBJ2-7	TGTGCCATCAGTAGAATGACGGAGGGTTACGAGCAGTACTTC	CAISRMTEGYEQYF
TRBV7-3	NA	NA	TRBJ1-2	TGTGCCAGCAGCTTATCAGGGGTGGAGGGCTACACCTTC	CASSLSGVEGYTF
TRBV10-3	NA	NA	TRBJ1-5	TGTGCCATCAGTGAGTCTGGTCCCCCAGAGCATTTT	CAISESGPPEHF
TRBV3-1/TRBV3-2	NA	NA	TRBJ1-5	TGTGCCAGCTCCAGGGCCGTGGGAAATCAGCCCCAGCATTTT	CASSRAVGNQPQHF
TRBV20-1	NA	NA	TRBJ1-2	TGCAGTGCTCGATGGGGCGTAGGCTACACCTTC	CSARWGVGYTF
TRBV12-3/TRBV12-4	NA	NA	TRBJ2-2	TGTGTCAGCAGTTTGTTAGGAACCGGGGAGCTGTTTTTT	CVSSLLGTGELFF
TRBV30	NA	NA	TRBJ2-7	TGTGCCTGGAGTGTAGAGGCCGAGCAGTACTTC	CAWSVEAEQYF
TRBV7-3	NA	NA	TRBJ2-1	TGTGCCAGCAGCTTAAACTCAGTCGACAATGAGCAGTTCTTC	CASSLNSVDNEQFF
TRBV18	once	NA	TRBJ2-2	TGTGCCAGCTCACCATACGAACGGGAGCTGTTTTTT	CASSPYERELFF
TRBV19	NA	NA	TRBJ2-4	TGTGCCAGTAGTATAGACCGATACTCCAAAAACATTCAGTACTTC	CASSIDRYSKNIQYF
TRBV5-4	NA	NA	TRBJ2-7	TGTGCCAGCAGCTTGGAGGGACCTCACGAGCAGTACTTC	CASSLEGPHEQYF
TRBV10-2	NA	TRBD1	TRBJ1-5	TGCGCCAGCAGGACAGGGGGCGCCTCGTACAATCAGCCCCAGCATTTT	CASRTGGASYNQPQHF
TRBV7-2	NA	NA	TRBJ2-1	TGTGCCAGTATGATAGAGATAGCCTACAATGAGCAGTTCTTC	CASMIEIAYNEQFF
TRBV6-5	NA	NA	TRBJ1-1	TGTGCCAGCAGCCCGGGACGGATGAACACTGAAGCTTTCTTT	CASSPGRMNTEAFF
TRBV5-1	NA	TRBD2	TRBJ2-3	TGCGCCAGCAGCTTGGGACTGCGGGGGGGCCGGGATACGCAGTATTTT	CASSLGLRGGRDTQYF
TRBV7-9	once	NA	TRBJ2-2	TGTGCCAGCAGCTTTAGGTTTAGCGGATCAAACACCGGGGAGCTGTTTTTT	CASSFRFSGSNTGELFF
TRBV6-5	NA	NA	TRBJ2-1	TGTGCCAGCAGACCCGACACCCGCTCCTACAATGAGCAGTTCTTC	CASRPDTRSYNEQFF
TRBV4-1	NA	NA	TRBJ1-2	TGCGCCAGCAGCCACGTACAGTCTCCCGTTAACTATGGCTACACCTTC	CASSHVQSPVNYGYTF
TRBV5-6	NA	NA	TRBJ2-7	TGTGCCAGCAGCTTATTCTCGGGGTTCGCCTACGAGCAGTACTTC	CASSLFSGFAYEQYF
TRBV4-1	NA	TRBD1	TRBJ1-1	TGCGCCAGCAGCCAAAGAACAGGGGGCTGGGACACTGAAGCTTTCTTT	CASSQRTGGWDTEAFF